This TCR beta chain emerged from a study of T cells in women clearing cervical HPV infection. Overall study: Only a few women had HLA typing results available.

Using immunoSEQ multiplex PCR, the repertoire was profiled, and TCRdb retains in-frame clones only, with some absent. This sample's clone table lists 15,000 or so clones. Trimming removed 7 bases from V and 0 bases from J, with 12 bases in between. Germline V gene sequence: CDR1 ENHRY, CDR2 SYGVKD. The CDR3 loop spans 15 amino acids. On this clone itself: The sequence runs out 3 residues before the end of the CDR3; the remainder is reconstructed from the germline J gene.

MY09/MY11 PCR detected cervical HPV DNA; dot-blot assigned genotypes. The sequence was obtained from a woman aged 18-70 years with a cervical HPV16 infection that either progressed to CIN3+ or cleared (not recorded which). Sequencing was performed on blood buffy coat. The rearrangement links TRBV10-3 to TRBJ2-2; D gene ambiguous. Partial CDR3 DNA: TGTGCCATCAAGCAGGCGCTTTCGAACACCGGGGAG. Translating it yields CAIKQALSNTGE. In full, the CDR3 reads CAIKQALSNTGELFF.